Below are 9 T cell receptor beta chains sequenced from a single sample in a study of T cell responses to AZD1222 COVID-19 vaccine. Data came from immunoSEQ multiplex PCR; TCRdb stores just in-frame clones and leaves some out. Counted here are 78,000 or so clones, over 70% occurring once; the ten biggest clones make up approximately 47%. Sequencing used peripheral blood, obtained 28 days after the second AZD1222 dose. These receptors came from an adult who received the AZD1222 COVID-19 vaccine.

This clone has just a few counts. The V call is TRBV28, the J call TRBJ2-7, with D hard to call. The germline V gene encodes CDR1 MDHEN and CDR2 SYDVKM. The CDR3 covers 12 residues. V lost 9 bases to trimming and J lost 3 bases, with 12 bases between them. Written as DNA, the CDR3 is TGTGCCAGTAGGGCGGCGAGCTACGAGCAGTACTTC. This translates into CASRAASYEQYF. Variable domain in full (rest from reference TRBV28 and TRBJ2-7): DVKVTQSSRYLVKRTGEKVFLECVQDMDHENMFWYRQDPGLGLRLIYFSYDVKMKEKGDIPEGYSVSREKKERFSLILESASTNQTSMYLCASRAASYEQYFGPGTRLTVT.

The CDR3 bases are TGTGCCAGCAGCCAAGGGGATTTTACAGATACGCAGTATTTT. Translated, it gives CASSQGDFTDTQYF. This chain joins TRBV3-1 (or the pseudogene TRBV3-2) and TRBJ2-3; unclear D gene. This CDR3 spans 14 amino acids. Trimming left V 1 base short and J 3 bases short, with 8 bases between. Germline V gene data show CDR1 as LGHDT and CDR2 as YNNKEL (reference sequence).

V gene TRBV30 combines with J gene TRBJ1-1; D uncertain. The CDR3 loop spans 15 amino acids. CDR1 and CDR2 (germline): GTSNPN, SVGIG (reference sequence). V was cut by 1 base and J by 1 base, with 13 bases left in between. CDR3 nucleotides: TGTGCCTGGAGTGGAGAGGGTCTGGCGAACACTGAAGCTTTCTTT. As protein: CAWSGEGLANTEAFF.

This CDR3 reads CAWSEGGGSSGYTF. CDR3 DNA: TGTGCCTGGAGTGAGGGGGGAGGGAGCAGTGGCTACACCTTC. The chain links TRBV30 to TRBJ1-2, with a weak D call TRBD1 (6 bases). V lost 1 base and J 7 bases, leaving 16 bases between the germline ends. Per the germline V gene, CDR1 is GTSNPN and CDR2 is SVGIG (reference sequence). The CDR3 sequence is 14 residues long.

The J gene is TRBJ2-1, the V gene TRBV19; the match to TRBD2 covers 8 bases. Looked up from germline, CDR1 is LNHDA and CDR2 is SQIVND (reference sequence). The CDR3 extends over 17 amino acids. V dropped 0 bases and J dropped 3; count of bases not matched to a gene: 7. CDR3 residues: CASSIDPRTSGYNEQFF. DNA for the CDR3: TGTGCCAGTAGTATAGATCCGAGAACTAGCGGCTACAATGAGCAGTTCTTC.

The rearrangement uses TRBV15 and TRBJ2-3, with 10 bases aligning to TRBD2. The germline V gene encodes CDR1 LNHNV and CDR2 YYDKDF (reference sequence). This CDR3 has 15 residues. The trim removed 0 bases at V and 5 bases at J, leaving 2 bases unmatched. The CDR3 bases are TGTGCCACCAGCAGAGATCGGACTAGCGGAGATACGCAGTATTTT. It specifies CATSRDRTSGDTQYF.

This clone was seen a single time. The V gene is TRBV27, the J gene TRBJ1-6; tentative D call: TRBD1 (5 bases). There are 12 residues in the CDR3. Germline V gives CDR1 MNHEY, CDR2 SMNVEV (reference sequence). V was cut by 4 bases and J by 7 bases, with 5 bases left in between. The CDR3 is CASSSGNSPLHF. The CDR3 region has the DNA TGTGCCAGCAGTTCAGGGAATTCACCCCTCCACTTT.

In DNA form, the CDR3 reads TGTGCCAGCAGCTTCTCGGACAGGGGGGCGGATGGCTACACCTTC. Amino acid sequence: CASSFSDRGADGYTF. The chain links TRBV7-9 to TRBJ1-2; TRBD1 aligns across 10 bases. This CDR3 region has 15 residues. V lost 3 bases, J lost 6 bases, and 7 bases stayed unmatched. CDR1 and CDR2 from the germline V gene are SEHNR and FQNEAQ (reference sequence).

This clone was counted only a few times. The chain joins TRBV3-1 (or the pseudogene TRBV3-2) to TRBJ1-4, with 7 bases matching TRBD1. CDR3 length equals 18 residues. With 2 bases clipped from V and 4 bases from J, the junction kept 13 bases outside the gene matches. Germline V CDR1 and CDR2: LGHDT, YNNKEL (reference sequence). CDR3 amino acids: CASSQKLSLGTDNEKLFF. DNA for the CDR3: TGTGCCAGCAGCCAAAAATTAAGTCTGGGGACAGATAATGAAAAACTGTTTTTT.